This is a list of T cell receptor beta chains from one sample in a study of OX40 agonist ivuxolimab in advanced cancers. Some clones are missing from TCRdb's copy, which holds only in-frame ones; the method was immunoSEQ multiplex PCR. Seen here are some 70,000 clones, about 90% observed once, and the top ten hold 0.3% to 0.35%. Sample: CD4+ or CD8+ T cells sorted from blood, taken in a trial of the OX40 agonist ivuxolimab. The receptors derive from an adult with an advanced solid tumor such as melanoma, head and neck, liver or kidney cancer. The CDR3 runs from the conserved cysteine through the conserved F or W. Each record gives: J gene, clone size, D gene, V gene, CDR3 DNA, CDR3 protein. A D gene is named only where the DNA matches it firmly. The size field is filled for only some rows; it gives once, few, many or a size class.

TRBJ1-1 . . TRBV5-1 TGCGCCAGCAGCTCGACCCCTGGTGGGGGCGGAGGTACTGAAGCTTTCTTT CASSSTPGGGGGTEAFF
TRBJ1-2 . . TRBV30 TGTGCCTGGAGTGAACAGGGCTATGGCTACACCTTC CAWSEQGYGYTF
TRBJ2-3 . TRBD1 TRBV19 TGTGCCAGTACCCCGGACAGGGGCAGCACAGATACGCAGTATTTT CASTPDRGSTDTQYF
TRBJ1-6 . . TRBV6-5 TGTGCCAGCAGTGCATCAGGCGGGGTCAATTCACCCCTCCACTTT CASSASGGVNSPLHF
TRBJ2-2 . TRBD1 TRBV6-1 TGTGCCAGCAGTGAAATGCAGGGGGCCGGGGAGCTGTTTTTT CASSEMQGAGELFF
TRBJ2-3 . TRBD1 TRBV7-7 TGTGCTAGCAGCGCGGGACAGGGGGCTGGAAATACGCAGTATTTT CASSAGQGAGNTQYF
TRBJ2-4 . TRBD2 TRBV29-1 TGCAGCGTTGACGTACTAGCGGGAGGGCCTCAGTACTTC CSVDVLAGGPQYF
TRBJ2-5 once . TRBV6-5 TGTGCCAGCAGTTATGGGGTCCAAAGGGAGACCCAGTACTTC CASSYGVQRETQYF
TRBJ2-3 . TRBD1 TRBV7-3 TGTGCCAGCAGCCTAGGACAGGGCTTGGGTCCGACAGATACGCAGTATTTT CASSLGQGLGPTDTQYF
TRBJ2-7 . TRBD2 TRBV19 TGTGCCAGTAGTGTGGGAGGGACGGTCTACGAGCAGTACTTC CASSVGGTVYEQYF
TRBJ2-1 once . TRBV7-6 TGTGCCAGCAGCTTTCTCGGATCTGAGCAGTTCTTC CASSFLGSEQFF
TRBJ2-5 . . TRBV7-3 TGTGCCAGCAGCTTTCAGCGGGAAGAGACCCAGTACTTC CASSFQREETQYF
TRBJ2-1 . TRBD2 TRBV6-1 TGTGCCAGCAGTGCTTTAGCGGGAGGTACCTACAATGAGCAGTTCTTC CASSALAGGTYNEQFF
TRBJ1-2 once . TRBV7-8 TGTGCCAGCAGCTTAGCGGGGGGGACCCTCTATGGCTACACCTTC CASSLAGGTLYGYTF
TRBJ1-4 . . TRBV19 TGTGCCAGTAGTAAGGACCCGGCGGGTGAAAAACTGTTTTTT CASSKDPAGEKLFF
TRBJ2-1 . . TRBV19 TGTGCCAGTAAGGATTTGTCGGATGAGCAGTTCTTC CASKDLSDEQFF
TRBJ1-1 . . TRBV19 TGTGCCAGTAGTATGGTGGGAGTTGTGAGGGCTTTCTTT CASSMVGVVRAFF
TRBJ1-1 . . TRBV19 TGTGCCAGTAGTTTTAGGGGTACTGAAGCTTTCTTT CASSFRGTEAFF
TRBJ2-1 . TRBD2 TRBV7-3 TGTGCCAGCAGCTTAATGTTGCGGGAGAGAGGGAATGAGCAGTTCTTC CASSLMLRERGNEQFF
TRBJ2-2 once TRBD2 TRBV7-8 TGTGCCAGCAGCATTATAGCGGGAGCGAACACCGGGGAGCTGTTTTTT CASSIIAGANTGELFF
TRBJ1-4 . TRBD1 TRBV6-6 TGTGCCAGCAGAGTAACAGGGGGTGCGGAAAAACTGTTTTTT CASRVTGGAEKLFF
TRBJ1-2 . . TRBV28 TGTGCCAGCAGGCCTACAGGGAGTGTGGTCTATGGCTACACCTTC CASRPTGSVVYGYTF
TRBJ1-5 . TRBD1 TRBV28 TGTGCCAGCATACGGGGACAGGCGCCTACCAATCAGCCCCAGCATTTT CASIRGQAPTNQPQHF
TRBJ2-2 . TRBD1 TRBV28 TGTGCCAGCAGCCGGGACAGGCCTCCTCGGGGCGGGGAGCTGTTTTTT CASSRDRPPRGGELFF
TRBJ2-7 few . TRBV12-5 TGTGCTAGTGGTTTCGGGGTCTACGAGCAGTACTTC CASGFGVYEQYF
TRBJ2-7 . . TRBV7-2 TGTGCCAGCAGCCCAGGGGACAAACGCTCCTACGAGCAGTACTTC CASSPGDKRSYEQYF
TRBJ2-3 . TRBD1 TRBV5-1 TGCGCCAGCAGCTTGCTTGGGACAGGGACAGATACGCAGTATTTT CASSLLGTGTDTQYF
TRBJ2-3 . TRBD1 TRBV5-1 TGCGCCAGCAGCGTCGACAGGGGCACAGATACGCAGTATTTT CASSVDRGTDTQYF
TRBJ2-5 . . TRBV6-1 TGTGCCAGCAGTGCACAGGTCCGAGGCGAGACCCAGTACTTC CASSAQVRGETQYF
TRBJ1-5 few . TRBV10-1 TGCGCCAGCAGAACAGACAGGATTAGGAGCAATCAGCCCCAGCATTTT CASRTDRIRSNQPQHF
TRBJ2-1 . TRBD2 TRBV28 TGTGCCAGCAGTCTCATAGCGGGAGTGGGGTACAATGAGCAGTTCTTC CASSLIAGVGYNEQFF
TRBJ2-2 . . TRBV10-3 TGTGCCATCAGTGCCACCGGGGAGCTGTTTTTT CAISATGELFF
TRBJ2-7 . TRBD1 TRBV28 TGTGCCAGCAGCCAACATGCAGGACAGGGGATAAACGAGCAGTACTTC CASSQHAGQGINEQYF
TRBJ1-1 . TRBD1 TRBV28 TGTGCCAGCAGCGTACCGGGACAGGGGGCGGGGATAACTGAAGCTTTCTTT CASSVPGQGAGITEAFF
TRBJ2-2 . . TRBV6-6 TGTGCCAGCAATCACGGGGAGCTGTTTTTT CASNHGELFF
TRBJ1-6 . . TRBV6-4 TGTGCCAGCAGTGACGGCCCGGGCCTCAATTCACCCCTCCACTTT CASSDGPGLNSPLHF
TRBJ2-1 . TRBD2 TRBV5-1 TGCGCCAGCAGCTTGCAGGCTAGCGGGAGTTACAATGAGCAGTTCTTC CASSLQASGSYNEQFF
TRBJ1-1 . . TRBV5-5 TGTGCCAGCAGCTTGCCCCAGGGGACTGAAGCTTTCTTT CASSLPQGTEAFF
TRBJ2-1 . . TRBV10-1 TGCGCCAGCAGTGAGTCAGTGACAGCCCAATACAATGAGCAGTTCTTC CASSESVTAQYNEQFF
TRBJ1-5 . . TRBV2 TGTGCCAGCAGGGATTCGGGGGCGCGGGGCAATCAGCCCCAGCATTTT CASRDSGARGNQPQHF